This T cell receptor beta chain derives from a study of blood T cell repertoires in COVID-19. V lost 2 bases and J 8 bases, leaving 5 bases between the germline ends. Looked up from germline, CDR1 is SGHDN and CDR2 is FVKESK. The CDR3 runs to 11 residues. Using immunoSEQ multiplex PCR, the repertoire was profiled, and TCRdb retains in-frame clones only, with some absent. Of 150,000 to 200,000 clones in the sample, 70% to 80% are singletons; the top ten hold 13%. V gene TRBV14 combines with J gene TRBJ2-3, with no clear D. The origin of this receptor is a man aged 50 to 60 who had recovered from COVID-19. The sample comprised peripheral blood. This CDR3 reads CASSQLFTQYF. In DNA form, the CDR3 reads TGTGCCAGCAGCCAACTTTTTACGCAGTATTTT.